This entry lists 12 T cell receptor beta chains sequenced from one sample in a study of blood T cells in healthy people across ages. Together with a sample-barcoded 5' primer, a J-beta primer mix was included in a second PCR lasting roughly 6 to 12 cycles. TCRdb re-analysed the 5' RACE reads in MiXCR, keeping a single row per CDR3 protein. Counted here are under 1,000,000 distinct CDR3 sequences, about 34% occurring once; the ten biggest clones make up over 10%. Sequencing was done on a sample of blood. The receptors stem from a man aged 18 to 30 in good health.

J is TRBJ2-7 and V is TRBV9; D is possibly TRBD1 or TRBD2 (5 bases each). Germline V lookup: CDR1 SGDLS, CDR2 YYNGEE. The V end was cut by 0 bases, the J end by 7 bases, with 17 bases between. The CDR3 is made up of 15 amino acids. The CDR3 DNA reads TGTGCCAGCAGCGTAGCTGGGACCGGGCGCGATGAGCAGTACTTC. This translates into CASSVAGTGRDEQYF.

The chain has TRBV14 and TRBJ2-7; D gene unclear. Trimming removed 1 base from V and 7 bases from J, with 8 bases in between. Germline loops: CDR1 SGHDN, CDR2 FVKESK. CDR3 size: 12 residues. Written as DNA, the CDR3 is TGTGCCAGCAGCCAAGTCGCCCATGAGCAGTACTTC. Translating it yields CASSQVAHEQYF. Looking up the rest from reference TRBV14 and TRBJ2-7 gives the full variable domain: EAGVTQFPSHSVIEKGQTVTLRCDPISGHDNLYWYRRVMGKEIKFLLHFVKESKQDESGMPNNRFLAERTGGTYSTLKVQPAELEDSGVYFCASSQVAHEQYFGPGTRLTVT.

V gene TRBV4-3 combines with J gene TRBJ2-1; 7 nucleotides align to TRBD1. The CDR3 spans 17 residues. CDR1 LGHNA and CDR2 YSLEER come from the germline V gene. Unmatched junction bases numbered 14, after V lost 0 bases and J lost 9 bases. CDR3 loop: CASSQDYPGPGGSEQFF. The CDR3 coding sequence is TGCGCCAGCAGCCAAGATTATCCCGGCCCAGGGGGTAGTGAGCAGTTCTTC.

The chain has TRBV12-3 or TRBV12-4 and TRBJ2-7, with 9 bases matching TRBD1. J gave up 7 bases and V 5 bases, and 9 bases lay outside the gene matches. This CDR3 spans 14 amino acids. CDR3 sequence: CASSLGTGTNEQYF. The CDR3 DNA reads TGTGCCAGCAGTCTCGGGACAGGGACTAATGAGCAGTACTTC.

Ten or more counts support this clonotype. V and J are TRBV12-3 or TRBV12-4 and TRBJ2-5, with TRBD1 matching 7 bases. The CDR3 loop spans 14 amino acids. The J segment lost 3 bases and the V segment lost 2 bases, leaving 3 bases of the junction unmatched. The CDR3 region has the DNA TGTGCCAGCAGTTTAAGGGGACAGAAAGAGACCCAGTACTTC. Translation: CASSLRGQKETQYF.

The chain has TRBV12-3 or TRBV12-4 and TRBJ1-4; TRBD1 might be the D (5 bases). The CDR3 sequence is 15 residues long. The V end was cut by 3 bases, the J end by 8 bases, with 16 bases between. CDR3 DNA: TGTGCCAGCAGTTTGATGTGGGGGGTTGAAGAAAAACTGTTTTTT. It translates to CASSLMWGVEEKLFF.

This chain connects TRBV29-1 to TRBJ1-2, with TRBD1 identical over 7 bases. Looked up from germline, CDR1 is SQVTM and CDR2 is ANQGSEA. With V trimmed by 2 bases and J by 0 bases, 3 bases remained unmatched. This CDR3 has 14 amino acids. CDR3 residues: CSVELGTANYGYTF. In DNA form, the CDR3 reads TGCAGCGTTGAATTGGGGACAGCTAACTATGGCTACACCTTC.

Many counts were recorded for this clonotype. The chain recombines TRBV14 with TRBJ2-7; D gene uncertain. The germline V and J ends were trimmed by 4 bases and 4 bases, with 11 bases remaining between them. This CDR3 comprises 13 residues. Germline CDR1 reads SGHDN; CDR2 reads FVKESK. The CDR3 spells CASSPPAVYEQYF. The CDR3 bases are TGTGCCAGCAGCCCCCCCGCCGTTTACGAGCAGTACTTC.

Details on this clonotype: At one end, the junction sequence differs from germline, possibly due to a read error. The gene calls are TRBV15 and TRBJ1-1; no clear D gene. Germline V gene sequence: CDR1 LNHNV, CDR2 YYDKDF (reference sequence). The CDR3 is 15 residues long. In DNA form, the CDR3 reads TGTGCCACCAGCAGACCCCGGACGGCGAACCCTGAAGCTTTCTTT. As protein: CATSRPRTANPEAFF.

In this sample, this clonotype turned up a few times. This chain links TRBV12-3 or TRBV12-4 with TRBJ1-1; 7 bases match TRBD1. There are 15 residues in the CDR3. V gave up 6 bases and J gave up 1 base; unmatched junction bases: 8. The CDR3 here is CASSARQGGNTEAFF. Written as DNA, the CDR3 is TGTGCCAGCAGCGCAAGACAGGGAGGGAACACTGAAGCTTTCTTT.

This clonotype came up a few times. This chain's CDR3 is CASSLEGQGAGEAFF. In DNA form, the CDR3 reads TGTGCCAGCAGCTTAGAGGGACAGGGGGCTGGTGAAGCTTTCTTT. The V call is TRBV7-9, the J call TRBJ1-1, with 12 bases fitting TRBD1. Germline CDR1 reads SEHNR; CDR2 reads FQNEAQ (reference sequence). The CDR3 extends over 15 amino acids. The junction had 4 bases not matched to a gene; V was cut back by 1 base and J by 7 bases.

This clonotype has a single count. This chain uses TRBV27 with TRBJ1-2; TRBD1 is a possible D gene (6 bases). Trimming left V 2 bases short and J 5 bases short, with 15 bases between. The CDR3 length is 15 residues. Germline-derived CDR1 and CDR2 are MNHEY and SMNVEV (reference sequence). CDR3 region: CASSLSWSGDYGYTF. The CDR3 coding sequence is TGTGCCAGCAGTTTAAGTTGGTCAGGGGATTATGGCTACACCTTC.